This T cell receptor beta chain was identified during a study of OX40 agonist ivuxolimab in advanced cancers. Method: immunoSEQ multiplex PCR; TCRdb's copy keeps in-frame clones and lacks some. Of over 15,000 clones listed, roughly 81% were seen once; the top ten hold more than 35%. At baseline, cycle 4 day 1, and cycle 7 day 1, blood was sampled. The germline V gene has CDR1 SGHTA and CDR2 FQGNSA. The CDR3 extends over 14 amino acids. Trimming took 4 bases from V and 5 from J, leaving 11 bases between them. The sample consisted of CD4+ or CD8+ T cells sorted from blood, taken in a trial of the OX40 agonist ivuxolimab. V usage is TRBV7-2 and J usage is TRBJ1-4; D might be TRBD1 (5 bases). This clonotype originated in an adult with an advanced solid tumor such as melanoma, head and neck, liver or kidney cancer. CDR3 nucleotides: TGTGCCAGCAGCTCCAGGGCCCTAAATGAAAAACTGTTTTTT. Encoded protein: CASSSRALNEKLFF. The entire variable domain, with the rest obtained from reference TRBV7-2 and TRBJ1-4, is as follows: GAGVSQSPSNKVTEKGKDVELRCDPISGHTALYWYRQSLGQGLEFLIYFQGNSAPDKSGLPSDRFSAERTGGSVSTLTIQRTQQEDSAVYLCASSSRALNEKLFFGSGTQLSVL.